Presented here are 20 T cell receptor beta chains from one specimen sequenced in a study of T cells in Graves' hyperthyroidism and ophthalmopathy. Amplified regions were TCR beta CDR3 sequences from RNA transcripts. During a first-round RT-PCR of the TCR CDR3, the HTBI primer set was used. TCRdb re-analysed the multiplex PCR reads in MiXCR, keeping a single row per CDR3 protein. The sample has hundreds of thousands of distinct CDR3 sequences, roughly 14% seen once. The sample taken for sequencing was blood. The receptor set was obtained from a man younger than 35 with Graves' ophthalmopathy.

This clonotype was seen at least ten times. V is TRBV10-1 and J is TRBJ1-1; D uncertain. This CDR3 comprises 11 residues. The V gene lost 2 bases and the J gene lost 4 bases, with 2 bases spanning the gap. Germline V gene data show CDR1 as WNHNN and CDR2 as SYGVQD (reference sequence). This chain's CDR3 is CASSEGTEAFF. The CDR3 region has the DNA TGCGCCAGCAGTGAGGGCACTGAAGCTTTCTTT.

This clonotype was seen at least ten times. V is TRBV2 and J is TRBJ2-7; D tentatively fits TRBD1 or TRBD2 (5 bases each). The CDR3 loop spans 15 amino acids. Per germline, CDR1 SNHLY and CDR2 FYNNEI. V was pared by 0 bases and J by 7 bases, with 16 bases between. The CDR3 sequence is CASSEAGTLSREQYF. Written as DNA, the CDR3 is TGTGCCAGCAGTGAAGCAGGGACCCTATCCCGGGAGCAGTACTTC.

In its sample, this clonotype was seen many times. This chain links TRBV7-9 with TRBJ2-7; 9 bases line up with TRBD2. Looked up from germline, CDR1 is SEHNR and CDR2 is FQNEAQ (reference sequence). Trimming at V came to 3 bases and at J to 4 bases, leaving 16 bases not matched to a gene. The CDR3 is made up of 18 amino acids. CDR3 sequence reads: CASSFPMITTSGQYEQYF. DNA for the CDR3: TGTGCCAGCAGCTTCCCTATGATAACGACTAGCGGACAATACGAGCAGTACTTC.

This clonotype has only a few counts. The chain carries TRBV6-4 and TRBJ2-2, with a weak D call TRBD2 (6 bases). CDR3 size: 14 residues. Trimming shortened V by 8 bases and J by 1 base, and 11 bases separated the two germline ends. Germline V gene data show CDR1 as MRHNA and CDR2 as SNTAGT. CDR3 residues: CASRGGENTGELFF. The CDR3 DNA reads TGTGCCAGCCGGGGAGGAGAGAACACCGGGGAGCTGTTTTTT.

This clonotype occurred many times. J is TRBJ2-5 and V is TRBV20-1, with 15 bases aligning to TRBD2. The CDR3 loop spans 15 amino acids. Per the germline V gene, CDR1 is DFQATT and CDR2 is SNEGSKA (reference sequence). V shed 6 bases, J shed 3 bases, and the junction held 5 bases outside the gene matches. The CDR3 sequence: CSARTSGRAEETQYF. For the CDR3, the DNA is TGCAGTGCAAGGACTAGCGGGAGGGCCGAAGAGACCCAGTACTTC.

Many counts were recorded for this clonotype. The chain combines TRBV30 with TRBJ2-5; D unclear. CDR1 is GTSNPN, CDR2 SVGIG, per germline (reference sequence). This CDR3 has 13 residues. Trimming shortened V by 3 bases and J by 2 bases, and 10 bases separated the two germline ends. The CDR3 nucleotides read TGTGCCTGGAGCAGGACGATACAAGAGACCCAGTACTTC. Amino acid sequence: CAWSRTIQETQYF.

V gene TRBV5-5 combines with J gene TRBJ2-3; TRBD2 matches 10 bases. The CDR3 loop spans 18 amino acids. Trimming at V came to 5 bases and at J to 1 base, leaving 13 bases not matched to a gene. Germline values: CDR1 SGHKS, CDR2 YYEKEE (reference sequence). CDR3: CASSRRPVAGGGTDTQYF. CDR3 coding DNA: TGTGCCAGCAGTCGTCGACCTGTAGCGGGAGGCGGCACAGATACGCAGTATTTT.

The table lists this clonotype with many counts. This CDR3 reads CAWSRDRVGGYTF. The CDR3 DNA sequence: TGTGCCTGGAGCAGGGACAGGGTGGGTGGCTACACCTTC. The chain uses TRBV30 and TRBJ1-2; TRBD1 matches at 9 bases. Germline V CDR1 and CDR2: GTSNPN, SVGIG (reference sequence). V was pared by 3 bases and J by 7 bases, with 6 bases of the junction left unmatched. The CDR3 runs to 13 residues.

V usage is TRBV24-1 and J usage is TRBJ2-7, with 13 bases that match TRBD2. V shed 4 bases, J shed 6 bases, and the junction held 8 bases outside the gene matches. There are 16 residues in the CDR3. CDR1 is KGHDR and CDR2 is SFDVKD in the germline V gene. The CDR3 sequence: CATSDPGLAGVSEQYF. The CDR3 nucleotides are TGTGCCACCAGTGACCCAGGACTAGCGGGAGTCAGCGAGCAGTACTTC.

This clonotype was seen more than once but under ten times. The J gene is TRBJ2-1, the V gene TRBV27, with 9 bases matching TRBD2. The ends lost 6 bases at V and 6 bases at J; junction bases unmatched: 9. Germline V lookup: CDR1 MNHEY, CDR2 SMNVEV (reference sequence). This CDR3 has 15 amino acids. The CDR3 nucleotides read TGTGCCAGCAGCCATCCGGGACTAGCCTTCAATGAGCAGTTCTTC. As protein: CASSHPGLAFNEQFF.

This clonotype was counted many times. The CDR3 is CASSLPGNNEQFF. The CDR3 region has the DNA TGTGCCAGCAGCTTACCGGGTAACAATGAGCAGTTCTTC. V usage is TRBV7-2 and J usage is TRBJ2-1; no clear D gene. Germline V gives CDR1 SGHTA, CDR2 FQGNSA. The CDR3 loop spans 13 amino acids. Trimming took 2 bases from V and 5 from J, leaving 7 bases between them.

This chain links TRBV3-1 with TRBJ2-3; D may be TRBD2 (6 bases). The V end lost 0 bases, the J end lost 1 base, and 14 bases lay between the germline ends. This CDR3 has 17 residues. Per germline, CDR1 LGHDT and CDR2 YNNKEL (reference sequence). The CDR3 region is CASSQDYRRDGTDTQYF. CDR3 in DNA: TGTGCCAGCAGCCAAGATTACCGGCGGGATGGCACAGATACGCAGTATTTT.

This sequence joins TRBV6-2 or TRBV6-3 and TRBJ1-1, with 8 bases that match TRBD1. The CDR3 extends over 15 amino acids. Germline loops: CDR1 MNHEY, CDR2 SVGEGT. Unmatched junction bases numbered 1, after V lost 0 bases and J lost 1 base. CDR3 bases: TGTGCCAGCAGTTACTCGGACAGGGCGAACACTGAAGCTTTCTTT. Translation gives CASSYSDRANTEAFF.

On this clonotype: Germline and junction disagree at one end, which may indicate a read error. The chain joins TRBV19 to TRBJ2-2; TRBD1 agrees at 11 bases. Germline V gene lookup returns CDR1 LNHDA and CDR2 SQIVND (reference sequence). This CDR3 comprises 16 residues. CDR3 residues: CAGSFGQGAYTGELFF. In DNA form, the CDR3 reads TGTGCCGGTAGTTTCGGACAGGGGGCGTACACCGGGGAGCTGTTTTTT. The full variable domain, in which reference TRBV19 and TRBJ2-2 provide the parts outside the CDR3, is DGGITQSPKYLFRKEGQNVTLSCEQNLNHDAMYWYRQDPGQGLRLIYYSQIVNDFQKGDIAEGYSVSREKKESFPLTVTSAQKNPTAFYLCAGSFGQGAYTGELFFGEGSRLTVL.

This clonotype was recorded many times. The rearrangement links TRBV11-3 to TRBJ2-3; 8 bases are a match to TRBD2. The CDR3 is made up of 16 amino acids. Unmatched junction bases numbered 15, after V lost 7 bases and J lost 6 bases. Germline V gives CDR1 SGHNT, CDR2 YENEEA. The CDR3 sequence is CASNQRAGGLRDTQYF. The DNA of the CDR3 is TGTGCCAGCAACCAAAGGGCGGGGGGTCTTCGGGATACGCAGTATTTT.

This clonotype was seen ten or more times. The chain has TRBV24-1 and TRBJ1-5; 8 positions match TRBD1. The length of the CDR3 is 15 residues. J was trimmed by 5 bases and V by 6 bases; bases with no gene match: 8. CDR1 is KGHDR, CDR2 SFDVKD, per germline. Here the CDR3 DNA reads TGTGCCACCAGTCCCAGGGGGCGCGCCGATCAGCCCCAGCATTTT. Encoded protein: CATSPRGRADQPQHF.

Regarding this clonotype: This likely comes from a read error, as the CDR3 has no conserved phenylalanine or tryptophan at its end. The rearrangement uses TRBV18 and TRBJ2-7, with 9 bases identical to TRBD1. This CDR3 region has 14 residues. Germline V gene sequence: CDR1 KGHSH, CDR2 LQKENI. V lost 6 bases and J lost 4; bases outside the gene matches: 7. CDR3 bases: TGTGCCAGCTCCCCCGGGACAGGGTTTTACGAGCAGTACCTC. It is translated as CASSPGTGFYEQYL.

Here the CDR3 reads CSVPTGPLVTQYF. The CDR3 DNA reads as TGCAGCGTCCCGACAGGGCCGCTTGTGACCCAGTACTTC. This chain joins TRBV29-1 and TRBJ2-5, with 7 bases identical to TRBD1. From germline, CDR1 is SQVTM and CDR2 ANQGSEA. The CDR3 is made up of 13 amino acids. Trimming removed 6 bases from V and 7 bases from J; junction bases left unmatched: 11.

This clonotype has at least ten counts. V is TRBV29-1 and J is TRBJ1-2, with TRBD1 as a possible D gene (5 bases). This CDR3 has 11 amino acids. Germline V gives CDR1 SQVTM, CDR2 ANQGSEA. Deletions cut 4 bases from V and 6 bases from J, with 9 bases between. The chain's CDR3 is CSVVAGNGYTF. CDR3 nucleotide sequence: TGCAGCGTTGTGGCAGGGAATGGCTACACCTTC.

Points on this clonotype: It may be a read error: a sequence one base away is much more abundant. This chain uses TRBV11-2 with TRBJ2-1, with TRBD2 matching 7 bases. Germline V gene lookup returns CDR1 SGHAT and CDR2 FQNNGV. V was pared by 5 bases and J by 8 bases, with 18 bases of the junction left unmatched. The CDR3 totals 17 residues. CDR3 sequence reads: CASSHWASGGLVYEQFF. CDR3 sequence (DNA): TGTGCCAGCAGCCACTGGGCTTCGGGGGGTCTCGTCTATGAGCAGTTCTTC.